These 5 T cell receptor beta chains came from one sample sequenced in a study of control samples from healthy donors and cancer patients. Assay used: immunoSEQ multiplex PCR; TCRdb lists only in-frame clones, some missing. The table includes 70,000 or so clones, 85% to 90% detected once. Sequenced: PBMCs. These receptors all come from a man in his 60s with lung cancer.

The J gene is TRBJ2-3, the V gene TRBV10-3; no clear D. The CDR3 is 12 residues long. V lost 6 bases and J lost 1, with 5 bases in between. CDR1 is ENHRY and CDR2 is SYGVKD in the germline V gene. In DNA form, the CDR3 reads TGTGCCATCAGCCGACGCACAGATACGCAGTATTTT. Protein: CAISRRTDTQYF.

The chain carries TRBV30 and TRBJ2-7; D may match TRBD1 or TRBD2 (5 bases each). Germline CDR1 GTSNPN, CDR2 SVGIG (reference sequence). The CDR3 length is 13 residues. V was trimmed by 2 bases and J by 0 bases, leaving 8 bases between them. CDR3 protein: CAWSRDRSYEQYF. CDR3 DNA sequence: TGTGCCTGGAGTCGGGACCGCTCCTACGAGCAGTACTTC.

This clone has only one observation. The V gene is TRBV5-5, the J gene TRBJ2-5; the D is unclear. Germline assignment: CDR1 SGHKS and CDR2 YYEKEE (reference sequence). The CDR3 totals 11 residues. The ends were cut back, 4 bases at V and 8 bases at J, with 9 bases in the middle. In nucleotides, the CDR3 is TGTGCCAGCAGCCTGGAAGGTACCCAGTACTTC. It specifies CASSLEGTQYF.

The chain joins TRBV5-1 to TRBJ1-6; TRBD1 might be the D (6 bases). V was cut by 4 bases and J by 9 bases, with 17 bases left in between. This CDR3 has 15 residues. Germline V gene sequence: CDR1 SGHRS, CDR2 YFSETQ. The CDR3 DNA reads TGCGCCAGCAGCCTCATTCCAGGGGAAGGTTCACCCCTCCACTTT. Translating gives CASSLIPGEGSPLHF. Together with reference TRBV5-1 and TRBJ1-6, the CDR3 gives the full variable domain: KAGVTQTPRYLIKTRGQQVTLSCSPISGHRSVSWYQQTPGQGLQFLFEYFSETQRNKGNFPGRFSGRQFSNSRSEMNVSTLELGDSALYLCASSLIPGEGSPLHFGNGTRLTVT.

The DNA for the CDR3 is TGTGCCAGCAGTTACTCGGGGGCCGGGTCTGAAAAACTGTTTTTT. Residues: CASSYSGAGSEKLFF. The genes are TRBV6-5 and TRBJ1-4, with a tentative D call TRBD1 (6 bases). The length of the CDR3 is 15 residues. The V end lost 0 bases, the J end lost 7 bases, and 12 bases lay between the germline ends. CDR1 and CDR2 (germline): MNHEY, SVGAGI.